The 3 T cell receptor beta chains reported below all come from one sample, sequenced in a study of CXCR3-negative and CXCR3-positive naive CD8 T cells. Via 5' RACE with UMI labels, TRB cDNA libraries were prepared. No DNA is given; TCRdb re-called the 5' RACE reads and lists each CDR3 protein once. This sample carries 8,000 to 9,500 distinct CDR3 sequences, with around 2% going to the ten biggest clones. The sequencing input was naive CXCR3- CD8+ T cells from blood. Stated subset: CD45RO-CCR7+CD27+CD95- naive CD8+ T cells lacking CXCR3 (TNR3-). The origin of the receptors is a human donor in good health. Some clones in this sample may be carry-over from other donors' samples.

CDR3 residues: CSASGTSGRRMVYNEQFF. The chain carries TRBV29-1 and TRBJ2-1; TCRdb picks TRBD2, but there is no DNA to check that call. Germline values: CDR1 SQVTM, CDR2 ANQGSEA. This CDR3 has 18 amino acids.

This clonotype is labeled medium-sized based on frequency. The chain joins TRBV6-2 or TRBV6-3 to TRBJ1-1. The germline V gene encodes CDR1 MNHEY and CDR2 SVGEGT. This CDR3 spans 14 amino acids. CDR3 protein: CASSYSSGWTEAFF.

The chain carries TRBV16 and TRBJ2-2; the D call from TCRdb, TRBD1, cannot be confirmed without DNA. The CDR3 totals 16 residues. Germline V gene lookup returns CDR1 KGHSY and CDR2 FQNENV. CDR3: CASSLRTGGETGELFF.